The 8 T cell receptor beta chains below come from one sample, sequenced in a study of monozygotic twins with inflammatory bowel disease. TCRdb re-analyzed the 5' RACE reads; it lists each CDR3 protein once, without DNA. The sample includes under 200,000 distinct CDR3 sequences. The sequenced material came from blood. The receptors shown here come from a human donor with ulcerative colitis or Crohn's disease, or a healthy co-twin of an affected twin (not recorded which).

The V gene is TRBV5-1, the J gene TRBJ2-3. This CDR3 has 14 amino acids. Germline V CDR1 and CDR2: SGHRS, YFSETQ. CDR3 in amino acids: CASSYNGVADTQYF.

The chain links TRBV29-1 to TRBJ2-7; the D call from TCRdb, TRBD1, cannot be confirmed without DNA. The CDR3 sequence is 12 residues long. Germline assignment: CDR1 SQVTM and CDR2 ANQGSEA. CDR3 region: CSAGTGGYEQYF.

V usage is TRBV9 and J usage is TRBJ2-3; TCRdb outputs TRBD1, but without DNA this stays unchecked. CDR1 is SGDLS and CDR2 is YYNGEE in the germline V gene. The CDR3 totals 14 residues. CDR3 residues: CASSVSGATDTQYF. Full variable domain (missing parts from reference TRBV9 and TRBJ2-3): DSGVTQTPKHLITATGQRVTLRCSPRSGDLSVYWYQQSLDQGLQFLIQYYNGEERAKGNILERFSAQQFPDLHSELNLSSLELGDSALYFCASSVSGATDTQYFGPGTRLTVL.

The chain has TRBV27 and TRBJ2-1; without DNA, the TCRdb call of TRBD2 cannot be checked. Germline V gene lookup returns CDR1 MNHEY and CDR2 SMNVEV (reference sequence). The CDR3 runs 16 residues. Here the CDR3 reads CASSLAGLSINNEQFF.

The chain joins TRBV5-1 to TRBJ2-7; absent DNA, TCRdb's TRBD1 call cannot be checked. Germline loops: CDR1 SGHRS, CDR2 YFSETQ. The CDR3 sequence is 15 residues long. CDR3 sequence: CASSLQGTHGYEQYF.

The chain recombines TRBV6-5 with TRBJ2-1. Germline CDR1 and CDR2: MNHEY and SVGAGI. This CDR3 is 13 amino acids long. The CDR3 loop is CASSYSENNEQFF.

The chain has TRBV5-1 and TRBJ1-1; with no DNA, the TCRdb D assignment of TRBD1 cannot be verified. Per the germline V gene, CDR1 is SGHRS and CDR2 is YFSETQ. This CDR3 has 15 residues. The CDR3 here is CASSVDGIGNTEAFF.

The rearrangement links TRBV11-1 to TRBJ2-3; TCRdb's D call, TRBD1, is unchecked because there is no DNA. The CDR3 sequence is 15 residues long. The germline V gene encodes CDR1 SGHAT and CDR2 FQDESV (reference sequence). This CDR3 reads CASRSTGNPTDTQYF.